This TCR beta chain was captured by sequencing in a study of response to subunit inactivated influenza vaccine. TCRdb reprocessed the RT-PCR reads with MiXCR, giving one entry per CDR3 protein. The repertoire consists of about 520,000 distinct CDR3 sequences, with approximately 11% occurring once and the leading ten covering 9.5% to 15%. Findings and limits, study-wide: The authors proposed limited new T cell recruitment per seasonal influenza vaccination.

This CDR3 region has 13 residues. Germline assignment: CDR1 DFQATT and CDR2 SNEGSKA (reference sequence). The V segment lost 4 bases and the J segment 4 bases; nucleotides outside the gene matches: 5. As for this clonotype: Its antigen is unidentified.

The receptor was derived from a man aged 50-59 years who received an inactivated influenza vaccine. The chain employs TRBV20-1 and TRBJ2-7, with 9 bases matching TRBD1. The specimen was PBMCs from blood, collected 35 to 45 days after vaccination. The CDR3 DNA is TGCAGTGCTAAGGGACAGGGTTCTTACGAGCAGTACTTC. Residues: CSAKGQGSYEQYF.